One T cell receptor beta chain is described in this entry. This clone was counted only a few times. No cognate antigen has been identified for it. No base-level quality is on record; no much larger clone is a single base apart. TCRbeta CDR3 regions were amplified from genomic DNA using the immunoSEQ Assay, a bias-controlled multiplex PCR. Per the source publication's procedure: Nucleated cell counts per sample were estimated from amplification of reference gene primers within the assay. Sequence reads were collapsed and filtered to measure the absolute abundance of every unique TCRbeta CDR3 rearrangement. For each sample, productive Simpson clonality was calculated as the square root of Simpson's diversity index over productive rearrangements. What TCRdb holds here is the immuneACCESS table cut down to in-frame rearrangements. Part of the clones is not present; checked against another copy, under half of the missing clones reflect an unresolved V gene, and the others are unexplained. Clonal size and the V and J genes are those of that table, whereas D and trimming came from the DNA. Within this sample are 50,000 or so clones, with 80% to 95% of them counted one time only. Of the sample, around 15% is held by the ten largest clones.

The data were taken from a study of blood T cell repertoires in COVID-19 (dated by TCRdb to about 2020). With regard to the full study: Collaborator samples came from the United States, Italy and Spain and covered acute and convalescent phases of COVID-19. A de-identified subject ID, COVID-19 status, age in years and sex were almost always included in the sample metadata. The repertoires were made available in a free public database intended to serve as a resource for research on the immune response to SARS-CoV-2. The dataset comprised deeply sampled blood TCRbeta repertoires from subjects exposed to, actively infected with, or recovered from COVID-19. The prospective study material was composed of cDNA or gDNA derived from T cells, B-cell-depleted T cells, or PBMCs. Where available, HLA class I and class II types were obtained from metadata supplied by the sample provider rather than from assay-based typing. Samples were obtained from the ongoing ImmuneRACE study (first 160 participants) and from 1,200 or so subjects provided by 6 global collaborators. What the study reported, not specific to this receptor: How much clinical and demographic metadata was included differed by source and by participant, and the metadata was provided uncurated.

Collaborating institutions collected whole blood in K2EDTA tubes following their own protocols. For TCRbeta analysis, collaborators shipped samples in one of three forms: frozen whole blood, isolated PBMCs, or DNA extracted from either of those sample types. Per the germline V gene, SGHVS is the CDR1 and FQNEAQ is the CDR2. From the cysteine through the phenylalanine, the CDR3 covers 17 amino acids. The entry retains the CDR3 DNA only, 51 bases that are in frame from base 1. The germline V and J ends show losses of 5 bases and 4 bases respectively, and no gene match explains 9 bases of the junction.

This TCR was sampled from a human donor with active COVID-19. The donor label of this sample is uncertain. Source material: peripheral blood. The rearrangement combines TRBV7-8 with TRBJ2-3, with 13 central nucleotides matching TRBD2. The CDR3 has the sequence CASSPSFTSGGADTQYF. The sequenced DNA: TGTGCCAGCAGCCCATCTTTCACTAGCGGGGGGGCAGATACGCAGTATTTT.